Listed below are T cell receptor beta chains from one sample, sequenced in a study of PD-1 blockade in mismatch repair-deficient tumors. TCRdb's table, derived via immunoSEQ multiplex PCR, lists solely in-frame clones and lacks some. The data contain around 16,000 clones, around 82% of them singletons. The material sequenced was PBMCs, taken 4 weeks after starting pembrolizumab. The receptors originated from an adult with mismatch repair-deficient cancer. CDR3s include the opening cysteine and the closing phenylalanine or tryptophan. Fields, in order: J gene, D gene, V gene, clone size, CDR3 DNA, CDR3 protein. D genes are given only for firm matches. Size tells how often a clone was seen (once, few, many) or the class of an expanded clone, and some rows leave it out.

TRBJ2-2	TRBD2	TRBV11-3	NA	TGTGCCAGCAGCCACAATCCTAGCGGGGACACCGGGGAGCTGTTTTTT	CASSHNPSGDTGELFF
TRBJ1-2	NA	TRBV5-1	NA	TGCGCCAGCAGCTTAGCAGGGTGGGGTGGCTACACCTTC	CASSLAGWGGYTF
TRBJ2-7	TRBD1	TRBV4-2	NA	TGTGCCAGCAGCCCCAGACAGGGAGTAACCTACGAGCAGTACTTC	CASSPRQGVTYEQYF
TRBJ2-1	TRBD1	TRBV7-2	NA	TGTGCCAGCAGCGAGACAGGGGCGCCCTCCTACAATGAGCAGTTCTTC	CASSETGAPSYNEQFF
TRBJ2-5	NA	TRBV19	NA	TGTGCCAGTAGTATCCCAGCCGGTCGCTCAGGGCAAGAGACCCAGTACTTC	CASSIPAGRSGQETQYF
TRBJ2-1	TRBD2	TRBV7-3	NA	TGTGCCAGCAGCTCAGGGACTAGCGGGAGGCGGTGGAATGAGCAGTTCTTC	CASSSGTSGRRWNEQFF
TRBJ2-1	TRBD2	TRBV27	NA	TGTGCCAGCAGTCCGGGACTAACCTACAATGAGCAGTTCTTC	CASSPGLTYNEQFF
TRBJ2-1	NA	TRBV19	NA	TGTGCCAGTAGTATTTATTTAGACGGGGGCAATGAGCAGTTCTTC	CASSIYLDGGNEQFF
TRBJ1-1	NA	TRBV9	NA	TGTGCCAGCAGCGACAGTCACATGAACACTGAAGCTTTCTTT	CASSDSHMNTEAFF
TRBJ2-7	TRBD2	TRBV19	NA	TGTGCCAGTAGTAGCGGGGGGCGATCGGACGAGCAGTACTTC	CASSSGGRSDEQYF
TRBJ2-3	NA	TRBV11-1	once	TGTGCCAGCAGCTCTGGACTCCGGACGCAGTATTTT	CASSSGLRTQYF
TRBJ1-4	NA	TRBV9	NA	TGTGCCAGCAGCGCCTATCAGGGAACGGATAATGAAAAACTGTTTTTT	CASSAYQGTDNEKLFF
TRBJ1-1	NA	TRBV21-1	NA	TGTGCCAGCAGCTCACAGGGAGTAGGCACTGAAGCTTTCTTT	CASSSQGVGTEAFF
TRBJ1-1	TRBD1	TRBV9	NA	TGTGCCAGCAGCGTAGCCCCGGACAGGCGGGCGAACACTGAAGCTTTCTTT	CASSVAPDRRANTEAFF
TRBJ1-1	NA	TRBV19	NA	TGTGCCAGTAGTATTCTAGGGAACACTGAAGCTTTCTTT	CASSILGNTEAFF
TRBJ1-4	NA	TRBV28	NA	TGTGCCAGCAGGGTTACAGGGCTTAGGCGGGCAACTAATGAAAAACTGTTTTTT	CASRVTGLRRATNEKLFF
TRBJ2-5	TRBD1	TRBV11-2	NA	TGTGCCAGCAGCCAAGACACCGGACAGGGCCCGGAGACCCAGTACTTC	CASSQDTGQGPETQYF
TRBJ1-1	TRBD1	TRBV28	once	TGTGCCAGCAGTGTAACAGGGGTAGGGACTGAAGCTTTCTTT	CASSVTGVGTEAFF
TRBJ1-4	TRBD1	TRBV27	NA	TGTGCCAGCAGTGCTAGGACAGGGGGAGATGAAAAACTGTTTTTT	CASSARTGGDEKLFF
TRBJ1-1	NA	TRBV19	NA	TGTGCCAGTAGTATAGACAGGATTAAAATGAACACTGAAGCTTTCTTT	CASSIDRIKMNTEAFF
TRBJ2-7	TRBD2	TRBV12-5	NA	TGTGCTAGTGTGCCGCCCAGCGGGAGTTTCGAGCAGTACTTC	CASVPPSGSFEQYF
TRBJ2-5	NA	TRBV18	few	TGTGCCAGCTCACCACCGGCCCCCCGGGGGACCCAGTACTTC	CASSPPAPRGTQYF
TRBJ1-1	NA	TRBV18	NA	TGTGCCAGCTCCTCGCAGGGGAACACTGAAGCTTTCTTT	CASSSQGNTEAFF
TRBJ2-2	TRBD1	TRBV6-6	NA	TGTGCCACCCTTAAGGCAGGGGGCAACGGGGAGCTGTTTTTT	CATLKAGGNGELFF
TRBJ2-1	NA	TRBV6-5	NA	TGTGCCAGCAGACGACAGGTTCGCTCCTACAATGAGCAGTTCTTC	CASRRQVRSYNEQFF
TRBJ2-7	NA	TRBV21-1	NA	TGTGCCAGCAGCAAAATTCGGGACAGGGCCTACGAGCAGTACTTC	CASSKIRDRAYEQYF
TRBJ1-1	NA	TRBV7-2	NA	TGTGCCAGCAGCTTACTTGGCTCCCCAAGCGGAGCTTTCTTT	CASSLLGSPSGAFF
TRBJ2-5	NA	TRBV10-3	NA	TGTGCCATCAGTGAAAGTGGGCGAGAGACCCAGTACTTC	CAISESGRETQYF
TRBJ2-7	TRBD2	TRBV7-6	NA	TGTGCCAGCAGTTCCCGGCGGGAGGGATACGAGCAGTACTTC	CASSSRREGYEQYF
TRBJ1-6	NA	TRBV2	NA	TGTGCCAGCGGGAGTGGGGGGGTTCGCGATTCACCCCTCCACTTT	CASGSGGVRDSPLHF
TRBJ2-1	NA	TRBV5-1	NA	TGCGCCAGCAGCTCCGGGTACAGGCACAATGAGCAGTTCTTC	CASSSGYRHNEQFF
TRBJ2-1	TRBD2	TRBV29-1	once	TGCAGCGTTGAGGGGGTAGCGGGAGGGCCTAGCAATGAGCAGTTCTTC	CSVEGVAGGPSNEQFF
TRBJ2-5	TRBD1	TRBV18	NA	TGTGCCAGCTCCAAGGACAGGGGGAGAGAGACCCAGTACTTC	CASSKDRGRETQYF
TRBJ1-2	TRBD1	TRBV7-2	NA	TGTGCCAGCAGCACGCGGACAGGGTGGAACGGCTACACCTTC	CASSTRTGWNGYTF
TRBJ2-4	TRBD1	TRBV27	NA	TGTGCCAGCAGTTCAGGACAGGGGTTTCACTTC	CASSSGQGFHF